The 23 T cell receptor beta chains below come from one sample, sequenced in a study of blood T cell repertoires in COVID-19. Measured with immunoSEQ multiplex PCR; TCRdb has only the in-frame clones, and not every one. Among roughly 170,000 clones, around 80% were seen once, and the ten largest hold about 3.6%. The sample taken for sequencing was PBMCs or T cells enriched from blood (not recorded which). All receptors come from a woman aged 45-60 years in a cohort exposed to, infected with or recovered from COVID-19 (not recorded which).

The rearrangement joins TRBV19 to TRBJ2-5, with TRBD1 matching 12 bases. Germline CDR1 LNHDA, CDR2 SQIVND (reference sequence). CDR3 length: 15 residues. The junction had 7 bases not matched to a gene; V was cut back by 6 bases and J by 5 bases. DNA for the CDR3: TGTGCCAGTAGGCCCGGGACAGGGGGCGCCGAGACCCAGTACTTC. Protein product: CASRPGTGGAETQYF.

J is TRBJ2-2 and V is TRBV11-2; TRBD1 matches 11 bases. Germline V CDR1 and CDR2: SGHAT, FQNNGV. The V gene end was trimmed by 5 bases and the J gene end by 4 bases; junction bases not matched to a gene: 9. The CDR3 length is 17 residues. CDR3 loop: CASSIHGQGAITGELFF. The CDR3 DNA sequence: TGTGCCAGCAGCATCCACGGACAGGGGGCCATCACCGGGGAGCTGTTTTTT.

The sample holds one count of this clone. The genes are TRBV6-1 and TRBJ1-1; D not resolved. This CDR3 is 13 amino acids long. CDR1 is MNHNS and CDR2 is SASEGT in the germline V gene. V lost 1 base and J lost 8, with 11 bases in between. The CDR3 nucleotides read TGTGCCAGCAGTGAAGTGGCGGGCGCCGAAGCTTTCTTT. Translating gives CASSEVAGAEAFF.

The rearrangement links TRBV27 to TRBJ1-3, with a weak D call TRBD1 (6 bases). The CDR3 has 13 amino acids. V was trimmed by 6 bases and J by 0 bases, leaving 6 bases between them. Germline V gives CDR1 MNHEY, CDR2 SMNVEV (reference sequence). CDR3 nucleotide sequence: TGTGCCAGCAGGGACAGCTCTGGAAACACCATATATTTT. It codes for CASRDSSGNTIYF.

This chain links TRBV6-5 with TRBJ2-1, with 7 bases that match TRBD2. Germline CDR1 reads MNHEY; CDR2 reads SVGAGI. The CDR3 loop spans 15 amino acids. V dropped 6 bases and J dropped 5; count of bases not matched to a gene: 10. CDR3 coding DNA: TGTGCCAGCAGAGCTACCGGGACTACCAACAATGAGCAGTTCTTC. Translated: CASRATGTTNNEQFF.

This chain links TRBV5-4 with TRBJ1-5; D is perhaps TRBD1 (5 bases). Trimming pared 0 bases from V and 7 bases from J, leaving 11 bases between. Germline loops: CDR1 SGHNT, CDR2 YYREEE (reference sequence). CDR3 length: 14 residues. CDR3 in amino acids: CASSLDGGWQPQHF. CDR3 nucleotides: TGTGCCAGCAGCTTGGACGGGGGTTGGCAGCCCCAGCATTTT.

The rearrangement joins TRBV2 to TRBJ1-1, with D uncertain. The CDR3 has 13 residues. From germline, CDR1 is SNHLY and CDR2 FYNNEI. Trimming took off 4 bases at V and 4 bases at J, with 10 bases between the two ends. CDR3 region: CASSVGEGTEAFF. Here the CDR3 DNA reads TGTGCCAGCAGTGTCGGTGAGGGCACTGAAGCTTTCTTT.

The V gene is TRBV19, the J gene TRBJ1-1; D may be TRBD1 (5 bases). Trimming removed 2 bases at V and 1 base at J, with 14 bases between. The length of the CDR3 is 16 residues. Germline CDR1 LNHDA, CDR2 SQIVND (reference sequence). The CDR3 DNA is TGTGCCAGTAGTATACTAGGGGATTGGGAGAACACTGAAGCTTTCTTT. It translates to CASSILGDWENTEAFF.

The CDR3 coding sequence is TGTGCCAGCAGTTTCATCCCCCGGTTCTATGGCTACACCTTC. Translation gives CASSFIPRFYGYTF. The genes are TRBV28 and TRBJ1-2; D not resolved. The germline V gene has CDR1 MDHEN and CDR2 SYDVKM. The V end was cut by 3 bases, the J end by 4 bases, with 12 bases between. The length of the CDR3 is 14 residues.

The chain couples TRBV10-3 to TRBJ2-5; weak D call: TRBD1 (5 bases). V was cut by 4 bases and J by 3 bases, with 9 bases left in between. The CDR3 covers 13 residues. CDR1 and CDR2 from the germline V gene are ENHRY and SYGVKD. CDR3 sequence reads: CAISGGTEETQYF. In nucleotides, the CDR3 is TGTGCCATCAGTGGGGGCACCGAAGAGACCCAGTACTTC.

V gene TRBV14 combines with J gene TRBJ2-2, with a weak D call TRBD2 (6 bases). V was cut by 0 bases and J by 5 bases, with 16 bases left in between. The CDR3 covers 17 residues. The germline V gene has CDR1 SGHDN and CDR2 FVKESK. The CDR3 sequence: CASSQDRQLGRTGELFF. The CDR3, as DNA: TGTGCCAGCAGCCAAGATCGGCAGCTAGGGAGGACCGGGGAGCTGTTTTTT.

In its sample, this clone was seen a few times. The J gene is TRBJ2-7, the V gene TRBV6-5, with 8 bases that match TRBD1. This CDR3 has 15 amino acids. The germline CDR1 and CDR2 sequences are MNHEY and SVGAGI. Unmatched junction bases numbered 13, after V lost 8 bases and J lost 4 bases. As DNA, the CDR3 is TGTGCCAGCGGGTCGTTGGGGACAGGTTCTTACGAGCAGTACTTC. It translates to CASGSLGTGSYEQYF.

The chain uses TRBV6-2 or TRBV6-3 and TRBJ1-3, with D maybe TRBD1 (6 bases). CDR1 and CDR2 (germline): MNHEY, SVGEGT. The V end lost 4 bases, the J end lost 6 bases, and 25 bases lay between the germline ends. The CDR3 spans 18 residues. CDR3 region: CASSSRPTGQKDLNTIYF. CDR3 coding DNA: TGTGCCAGCAGTTCCCGGCCCACAGGGCAGAAGGACCTAAACACCATATATTTT.

The CDR3 is CASSVGTGVFSEQYF. DNA for the CDR3: TGTGCCAGCAGCGTCGGGACAGGGGTTTTTTCCGAGCAGTACTTC. This chain connects TRBV9 to TRBJ2-7; the match to TRBD1 covers 10 bases. CDR1 SGDLS and CDR2 YYNGEE come from the germline V gene. J lost 6 bases, V lost 2 bases, and 8 bases had no gene match. The CDR3 loop spans 15 amino acids.

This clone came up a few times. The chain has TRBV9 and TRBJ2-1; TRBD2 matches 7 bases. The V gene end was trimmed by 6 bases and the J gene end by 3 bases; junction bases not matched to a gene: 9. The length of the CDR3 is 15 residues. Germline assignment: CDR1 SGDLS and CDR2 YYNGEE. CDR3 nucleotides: TGTGCCAGCACCCCCCGGGGGGTTAACTACAATGAGCAGTTCTTC. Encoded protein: CASTPRGVNYNEQFF.

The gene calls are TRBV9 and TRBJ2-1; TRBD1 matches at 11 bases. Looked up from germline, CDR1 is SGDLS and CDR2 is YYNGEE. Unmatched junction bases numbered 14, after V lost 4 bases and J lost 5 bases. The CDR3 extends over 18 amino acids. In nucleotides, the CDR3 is TGTGCCAGCAGCCAAGGACAGGGGGCGGCTAGCGGCGACAATGAGCAGTTCTTC. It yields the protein CASSQGQGAASGDNEQFF.

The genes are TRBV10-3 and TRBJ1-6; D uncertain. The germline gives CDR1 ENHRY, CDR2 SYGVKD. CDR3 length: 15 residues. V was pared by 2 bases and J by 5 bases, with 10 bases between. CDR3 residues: CAISEDMGNNSPLHF. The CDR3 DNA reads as TGTGCCATCAGTGAGGACATGGGTAATAATTCACCCCTCCACTTT.

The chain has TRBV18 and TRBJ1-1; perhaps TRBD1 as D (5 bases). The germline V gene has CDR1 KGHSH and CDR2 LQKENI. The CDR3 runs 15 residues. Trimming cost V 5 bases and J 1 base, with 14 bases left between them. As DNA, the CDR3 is TGTGCCAGCTCAGAAATGACAGACTCGAACACTGAAGCTTTCTTT. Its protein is CASSEMTDSNTEAFF.

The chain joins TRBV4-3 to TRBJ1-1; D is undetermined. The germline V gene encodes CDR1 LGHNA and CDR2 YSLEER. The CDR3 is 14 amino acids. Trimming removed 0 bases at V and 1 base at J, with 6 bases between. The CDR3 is CASSQDWQNTEAFF. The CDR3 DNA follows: TGCGCCAGCAGCCAAGATTGGCAGAACACTGAAGCTTTCTTT.

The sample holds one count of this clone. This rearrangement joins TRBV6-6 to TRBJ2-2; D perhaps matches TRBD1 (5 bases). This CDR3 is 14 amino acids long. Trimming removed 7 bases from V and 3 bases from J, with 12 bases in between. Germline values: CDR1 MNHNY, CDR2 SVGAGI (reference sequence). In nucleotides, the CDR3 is TGTGCCAGCATCGGCAGGGTGGACACCGGGGAGCTGTTTTTT. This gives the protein CASIGRVDTGELFF.

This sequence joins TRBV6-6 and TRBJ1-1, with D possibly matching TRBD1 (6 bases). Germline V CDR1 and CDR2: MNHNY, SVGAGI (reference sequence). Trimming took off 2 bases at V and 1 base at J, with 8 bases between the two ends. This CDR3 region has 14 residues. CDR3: CASSYGTSNTEAFF. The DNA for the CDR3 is TGTGCCAGCAGTTACGGGACATCGAACACTGAAGCTTTCTTT.

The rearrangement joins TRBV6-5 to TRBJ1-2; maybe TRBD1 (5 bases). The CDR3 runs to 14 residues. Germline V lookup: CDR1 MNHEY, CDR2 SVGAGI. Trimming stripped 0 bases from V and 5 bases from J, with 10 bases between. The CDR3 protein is CASSYSRGEYGYTF. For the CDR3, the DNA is TGTGCCAGCAGTTACTCTCGGGGGGAGTATGGCTACACCTTC.

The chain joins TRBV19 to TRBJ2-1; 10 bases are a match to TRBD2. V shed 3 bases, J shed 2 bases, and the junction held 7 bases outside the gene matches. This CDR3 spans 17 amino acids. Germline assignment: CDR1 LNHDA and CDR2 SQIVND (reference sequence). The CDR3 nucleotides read TGTGCCAGTAGTATGTCTAGCGGGGGTCCCGCCTACAATGAGCAGTTCTTC. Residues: CASSMSSGGPAYNEQFF. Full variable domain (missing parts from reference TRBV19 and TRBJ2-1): DGGITQSPKYLFRKEGQNVTLSCEQNLNHDAMYWYRQDPGQGLRLIYYSQIVNDFQKGDIAEGYSVSREKKESFPLTVTSAQKNPTAFYLCASSMSSGGPAYNEQFFGPGTRLTVL.